These 32 T cell receptor beta chains came from one sample sequenced in a study of prognosis after radiotherapy for stage I lung cancer. Amplification of the TCR beta CDR3 (from genomic DNA) was done by two-round multiplex PCR. Primers (each specific to one TRBV or TRBJ gene) were used in first-round PCR. Each CDR3 protein is one row after TCRdb ran MiXCR on the multiplex PCR reads. This table has approximately 30,000 distinct CDR3 sequences, about 32% appearing once. The input for sequencing was PBMCs, taken before or after stereotactic body radiation therapy (not recorded which). These receptors were taken from a donor over 45 with non-small cell lung cancer.

This clonotype was detected many times. The chain has TRBV14 and TRBJ2-3; D gene uncertain. This CDR3 contains 15 residues. CDR1 is SGHDN and CDR2 is FVKESK in the germline V gene. Trimming pared 0 bases from V and 7 bases from J, leaving 14 bases between. CDR3 sequence (DNA): TGTGCCAGCAGCCAAGATCTCGGTAGCACGTATACGCAGTATTTT. Its protein product is CASSQDLGSTYTQYF.

This clonotype was detected many times. V is TRBV20-1 and J is TRBJ2-7, with TRBD1 identical over 9 bases. Germline V CDR1 and CDR2: DFQATT, SNEGSKA (reference sequence). J gave up 3 bases and V 2 bases, and 8 bases lay outside the gene matches. This CDR3 has 15 amino acids. The DNA of the CDR3 is TGCAGTGCTAGACACCGGGACAGGGCGAACTACGAGCAGTACTTC. Translated, it gives CSARHRDRANYEQYF.

Comments on this clonotype: This may be a read error, as it is one base from a much larger clone. The CDR3 carries no conserved terminal phenylalanine or tryptophan, so it likely arises from a read error. The rearrangement links TRBV12-3 or TRBV12-4 to TRBJ1-3; D unresolved. Trimming stripped 7 bases from V and 3 bases from J, with 13 bases between. This CDR3 has 14 amino acids. The CDR3 sequence is CASKPPWGGNTIYS. In nucleotides, the CDR3 is TGTGCCAGCAAACCGCCCTGGGGTGGAAACACCATATATTCT.

This clonotype was counted ten times or more. The chain couples TRBV6-9 to TRBJ2-7; 12 bases are shared with TRBD2. The CDR3 covers 19 residues. The V segment lost 3 bases and the J segment 4 bases; nucleotides outside the gene matches: 16. The germline CDR1 and CDR2 sequences are MNHGY and SVAAGI. Here the CDR3 reads CASSYSGRRTSGIVYEQYF. CDR3 sequence (DNA): TGTGCCAGCAGTTACAGTGGACGAAGGACTAGCGGGATTGTTTACGAGCAGTACTTC.

J is TRBJ2-1 and V is TRBV3-1; 7 nucleotides agree with TRBD2. J lost 4 bases, V lost 3 bases, and 9 bases had no gene match. The CDR3 is 16 residues long. The germline CDR1 and CDR2 sequences are LGHDT and YNNKEL (reference sequence). The CDR3 DNA reads TGTGCCAGCAGCCAGATATTAGCGGGCCGTTACAATGAGCAGTTCTTC. Protein sequence: CASSQILAGRYNEQFF.

Details on this clonotype: The junction departs from germline at one end; a sequencing error may be responsible. The chain uses TRBV7-2 and TRBJ2-7, with D maybe TRBD2 (5 bases). The germline V gene has CDR1 SGHTA and CDR2 FQGNSA. The CDR3 spans 11 residues. CDR3 bases: TGCGCCAGAGGGTTATCCTACGAGCAGTACTTC. Amino acids: CARGLSYEQYF.

The V call is TRBV6-2 or TRBV6-3, the J call TRBJ1-5; D is uncertain. Germline CDR1 reads MNHEY; CDR2 reads SVGEGT. Between the trimmed V and J ends, which lost 6 bases and 4 bases, there was a span of 13 bases. There are 14 residues in the CDR3. The CDR3 here is CASSDGGRNQPQHF. CDR3 DNA: TGTGCCAGCAGCGATGGAGGGAGAAATCAGCCCCAGCATTTT.

The chain joins TRBV12-3 or TRBV12-4 to TRBJ2-1, with D unresolved. CDR3 length: 14 amino acids. Between the trimmed V and J ends, which lost 4 bases and 2 bases, there was a span of 9 bases. For the CDR3, the DNA is TGTGCCAGCAGTTACCAGTGCGCCTACAATGAGCAGTTCTTC. It yields the protein CASSYQCAYNEQFF.

This clonotype was counted at least ten times. This chain links TRBV19 with TRBJ2-6; 9 bases align to TRBD2. The V gene's germline CDR1 is LNHDA and CDR2 SQIVND (reference sequence). The CDR3 has 17 residues. V lost 3 bases, J lost 4 bases, and 7 bases stayed unmatched. The CDR3 DNA follows: TGTGCCAGTAGTATGCGGGAGGGCAGGAAGGGGGCCAACGTCCTGACTTTC. This gives the protein CASSMREGRKGANVLTF.

In the case of this clonotype: A much larger clone differs from this one at a single base, so this may be a read error. The chain recombines TRBV29-1 with TRBJ2-6; 8 bases fit TRBD2. The germline V gene encodes CDR1 SQVTM and CDR2 ANQGSEA. The CDR3 sequence is 14 residues long. The chain's CDR3 is CSVEGLRGANVLAF. The CDR3 bases are TGCAGCGTTGAGGGCCTGCGGGGGGCCAACGTCCTGGCTTTC.

This clonotype was seen many times. This chain links TRBV20-1 with TRBJ1-5; D call uncertain. Per the germline V gene, CDR1 is DFQATT and CDR2 is SNEGSKA (reference sequence). This CDR3 is built from 12 residues. V lost 6 bases to trimming and J lost 4 bases, with 10 bases between them. The CDR3 coding sequence is TGCAGTGCCCGTCGAGAAAATCAGCCCCAGCATTTT. It translates to CSARRENQPQHF.

Of note for this clonotype: A much larger clone differs from this one at a single base, so this may be a read error. The chain has TRBV9 and TRBJ2-5; 9 bases fit TRBD2. There are 15 residues in the CDR3. V lost 4 bases, J lost 4 bases, and 8 bases stayed unmatched. CDR1 is SGDLS and CDR2 is YYNGEE in the germline V gene. CDR3 in amino acids: CASSRLAVLGETQYF. DNA for the CDR3: TGTGCCAGCAGCCGACTAGCGGTACTGGGAGAGACCCAGTACTTC.

Remarks on this clonotype: Just one base apart from a much larger clone, this may be a read error. The CDR3 loop is CASSLAYSGELFF. DNA of the CDR3: TGTGCCAGCAGCTTAGCGTATTCCGGGGAGCTGTTTTTT. The chain couples TRBV7-6 to TRBJ2-2, with no clear D. From germline, CDR1 is SGHVS and CDR2 FNYEAQ. Trimming pared 0 bases from V and 6 bases from J, leaving 5 bases between. This CDR3 is built from 13 residues.

The rearrangement uses TRBV6-2 or TRBV6-3 and TRBJ2-7; TRBD2 aligns across 10 bases. The V gene's germline CDR1 is MNHEY and CDR2 SVGEGT. V shed 5 bases, J shed 5 bases, and the junction held 9 bases outside the gene matches. The CDR3 covers 15 residues. CDR3 coding DNA: TGTGCCAGCAGTGCCGGCGGGACTAGCGTCCACGAGCAGTACTTC. It is translated as CASSAGGTSVHEQYF.

This clonotype was observed many times. This sequence joins TRBV7-2 and TRBJ2-3; 7 bases map to TRBD2. Trimming at V came to 1 base and at J to 0 bases, leaving 4 bases not matched to a gene. CDR1 is SGHTA, CDR2 FQGNSA, per germline. The CDR3 runs 16 residues. CDR3 bases: TGTGCCAGCAGCTTAGTCGGACTAGTGAGCACAGATACGCAGTATTTT. Translating it yields CASSLVGLVSTDTQYF.

This rearrangement joins TRBV6-1 to TRBJ1-5; D gene uncertain. Trimming stripped 7 bases from V and 2 bases from J, with 15 bases between. Per the germline V gene, CDR1 is MNHNS and CDR2 is SASEGT. This CDR3 comprises 15 residues. The CDR3 DNA is TGTGCCAGCACCAGAGCTTCTTGGGGCAATCAGCCCCAGCATTTT. Its protein product is CASTRASWGNQPQHF.

There are many counts of this clonotype. DNA for the CDR3: TGCGCCAGCAGCCTGGGACAGACAGATACGCAGTATTTT. It translates to CASSLGQTDTQYF. The chain has TRBV5-1 and TRBJ2-3; 7 nucleotides match TRBD1. Germline lookup yields CDR1 SGHRS and CDR2 YFSETQ. After removal of 4 bases from V and 3 bases from J, the junction contained 2 bases not matched to a gene. This CDR3 has 13 residues.

This clonotype came up a few times. A far more abundant clone sits one base away, making this likely a read error. V and J are TRBV6-1 and TRBJ1-1; D gene unclear. Germline CDR1 and CDR2: MNHNS and SASEGT. The CDR3 covers 13 residues. Between the trimmed V and J ends, which lost 7 bases and 1 base, there was a span of 10 bases. This chain's CDR3 is CASIPTPNTEAFF. The CDR3 coding sequence is TGTGCCAGCATCCCTACACCGAACACTGAAGCTTTCTTT.

This clonotype was detected ten times or more. The genes are TRBV5-1 and TRBJ2-1; no definite D call. CDR3 length: 12 amino acids. V was clipped by 4 bases and J by 5 bases, with 7 bases between them. Germline CDR1 and CDR2: SGHRS and YFSETQ. The CDR3 protein is CASSDFNNEQFF. The CDR3 DNA sequence: TGCGCCAGCAGCGACTTTAACAATGAGCAGTTCTTC.

Remarks on this clonotype: A much more abundant neighbour one base away suggests this may be a read error. This chain joins TRBV7-7 and TRBJ2-1; D is possibly TRBD2 (5 bases). This CDR3 is built from 15 residues. Germline CDR1 is SSHAT and CDR2 is FNYEAQ (reference sequence). The DNA of the CDR3 is TGTGCTAGCAGCCTTGGGAATAGCGCTGACAATGAGCAGTTCTTC. Protein product: CASSLGNSADNEQFF. Looking up the rest from reference TRBV7-7 and TRBJ2-1 gives the full variable domain: GAGVSQSPRYKVTKRGQDVTLRCDPISSHATLYWYQQALGQGPEFLTYFNYEAQPDKSGLPSDRFSAERPEGSISTLTIQRTEQRDSAMYRCASSLGNSADNEQFFGPGTRLTVL.

This clonotype was observed many times. The chain carries TRBV30 and TRBJ2-1; 9 bases line up with TRBD2. Per the germline V gene, CDR1 is GTSNPN and CDR2 is SVGIG (reference sequence). Trimming at V came to 0 bases and at J to 11 bases, leaving 8 bases not matched to a gene. This CDR3 contains 14 residues. This chain's CDR3 is CAWSVPGLAFKQFF. CDR3 bases: TGTGCCTGGAGTGTACCTGGACTAGCGTTCAAGCAGTTCTTC.

This clonotype appeared many times. The chain combines TRBV30 with TRBJ2-5; TRBD2 matches at 12 bases. The ends lost 0 bases at V and 2 bases at J; junction bases unmatched: 4. Per germline, CDR1 GTSNPN and CDR2 SVGIG (reference sequence). The CDR3 sequence is 16 residues long. The CDR3 sequence is CAWSVRLAGDQETQYF. CDR3 coding DNA: TGTGCCTGGAGTGTCAGACTAGCGGGAGATCAAGAGACCCAGTACTTC.

A remark on this clonotype: Being one base from a much bigger clone, this may be a read error. This sequence joins TRBV19 and TRBJ2-7; TRBD2 might be the D (6 bases). Germline V gives CDR1 LNHDA, CDR2 SQIVND (reference sequence). The CDR3 is 15 amino acids. The CDR3 region is CAGSIDAGTSYEQYF. The CDR3 DNA sequence: TGTGCCGGTAGTATAGATGCGGGGACCTCCTACGAGCAGTACTTC.

This clonotype was counted many times. This chain connects TRBV2 to TRBJ2-1, with D perhaps matching TRBD2 (6 bases). Germline V gene data show CDR1 as SNHLY and CDR2 as FYNNEI. The CDR3 sequence is 12 residues long. The V end was cut by 4 bases, the J end by 6 bases, with 7 bases between. DNA for the CDR3: TGTGCCAGCAGTGGGGACTTCAATGAGCAGTTCTTC. It translates to CASSGDFNEQFF.

V gene TRBV11-2 combines with J gene TRBJ2-5; the D gene is possibly TRBD2 (6 bases). Germline loops: CDR1 SGHAT, CDR2 FQNNGV. This CDR3 has 15 residues. Trimming removed 5 bases at V and 3 bases at J, with 16 bases between. CDR3 bases: TGTGCCAGCAGCGGATGGGGGAGGACCGAAGAGACCCAGTACTTC. Protein: CASSGWGRTEETQYF.

This clonotype was observed at least ten times. The rearrangement uses TRBV5-4 and TRBJ2-3; D gene ambiguous. The ends were cut back, 0 bases at V and 6 bases at J, with 5 bases in the middle. Germline V CDR1 and CDR2: SGHNT, YYREEE (reference sequence). The CDR3 has 12 amino acids. The CDR3 region has the DNA TGTGCCAGCAGCTTGGGTCGGGATACGCAGTATTTT. Translated, it gives CASSLGRDTQYF.

This clonotype was seen many times. This rearrangement joins TRBV20-1 to TRBJ2-3; D is undetermined. The germline CDR1 and CDR2 sequences are DFQATT and SNEGSKA (reference sequence). CDR3 length: 11 amino acids. V was trimmed by 1 base and J by 1 base, leaving 0 bases between them. The DNA for the CDR3 is TGCAGTGCTAGAGGCACAGATACGCAGTATTTT. This sequence encodes CSARGTDTQYF.

This clonotype was recorded at least ten times. The chain has TRBV28 and TRBJ2-7; a weak D match, TRBD2 (5 bases). This CDR3 comprises 12 residues. V lost 6 bases, J lost 6 bases, and 12 bases lay in between. CDR1 is MDHEN and CDR2 is SYDVKM in the germline V gene. CDR3 sequence (DNA): TGTGCCAGCAGGGACTCTTCCCGCGAGCAGTACTTC. This translates into CASRDSSREQYF. Filled out from reference TRBV28 and TRBJ2-7, the complete variable domain reads DVKVTQSSRYLVKRTGEKVFLECVQDMDHENMFWYRQDPGLGLRLIYFSYDVKMKEKGDIPEGYSVSREKKERFSLILESASTNQTSMYLCASRDSSREQYFGPGTRLTVT.

There are many counts of this clonotype. V usage is TRBV30 and J usage is TRBJ1-1; D is possibly TRBD1 (5 bases). CDR3 length: 15 amino acids. Trimming removed 4 bases from V and 0 bases from J, with 15 bases in between. The germline V gene has CDR1 GTSNPN and CDR2 SVGIG (reference sequence). The CDR3 spells CAWTAGPDMNTEAFF. As DNA, the CDR3 is TGTGCCTGGACCGCCGGACCGGACATGAACACTGAAGCTTTCTTT.

This clonotype was picked up many times. This chain joins TRBV2 and TRBJ2-3, with a tentative D call TRBD1 (5 bases). This CDR3 has 13 amino acids. Looked up from germline, CDR1 is SNHLY and CDR2 is FYNNEI. V was shortened by 5 bases and J by 5 bases, with 11 bases between the two germline ends. CDR3 sequence (DNA): TGTGCCAGCAGTCGGCAGGGTAGAGATACGCAGTATTTT. It yields the protein CASSRQGRDTQYF.

This clonotype was detected many times. This sequence joins TRBV14 and TRBJ2-7, with D maybe TRBD2 (6 bases). The CDR3 loop spans 13 amino acids. V was trimmed by 6 bases and J by 7 bases, leaving 16 bases between them. CDR1 SGHDN and CDR2 FVKESK come from the germline V gene. CDR3 amino acids: CASSRGALREQYF. The CDR3 DNA is TGTGCCAGCAGTCGCGGGGCCCTTCGGGAGCAGTACTTC.

The rearrangement joins TRBV11-2 to TRBJ2-5, with D hard to call. Between the trimmed V and J ends, which lost 3 bases and 2 bases, there was a span of 10 bases. The germline gives CDR1 SGHAT, CDR2 FQNNGV. The CDR3 runs 14 residues. CDR3 amino acids: CASSLMVPQETQYF. DNA of the CDR3: TGTGCCAGCAGCTTGATGGTCCCGCAAGAGACCCAGTACTTC.